The 15 T cell receptor beta chains given below trace back to one sample, sequenced in a study of blood T cell repertoires in COVID-19. Using immunoSEQ multiplex PCR, the repertoire was profiled, and TCRdb retains in-frame clones only, with some absent. The sample contains approximately 97,000 clones, 85% to 90% of which appear only once. The source material was peripheral blood. The receptors shown here come from a man aged 50-60 years with active or convalescent COVID-19.

Points on this clone: The junction does not match germline at one end; this may be a read error. The chain employs TRBV19 and TRBJ1-1; D might be TRBD1 (5 bases). The CDR3 runs to 13 residues. CDR1 is LNHDA and CDR2 is SQIVND in the germline V gene (reference sequence). The CDR3 region has the DNA TGTGCCAGTAGTTTAGACAGAAGTTATGAAGCTTTCTTT. Its protein is CASSLDRSYEAFF.

The rearrangement joins TRBV11-2 to TRBJ1-4, with a tentative D call TRBD1 (5 bases). The CDR3 is 15 residues long. Germline CDR1 SGHAT, CDR2 FQNNGV. Trimming took off 6 bases at V and 8 bases at J, with 19 bases between the two ends. CDR3 amino acids: CASRGLGSSGEKLFF. The CDR3 DNA reads TGTGCCAGCAGGGGACTGGGGAGTAGTGGGGAAAAACTGTTTTTT.

The chain links TRBV30 to TRBJ1-1, with 7 bases that match TRBD1. The CDR3 is 13 residues long. The V gene's germline CDR1 is GTSNPN and CDR2 SVGIG (reference sequence). The ends lost 5 bases at V and 10 bases at J; junction bases unmatched: 13. CDR3 DNA: TGTGCCTGGGGAAGTCTCACAGGGGCGGGAGCTTTCTTT. Its protein is CAWGSLTGAGAFF. The whole variable domain, filled in from reference TRBV30 and TRBJ1-1, reads SQTIHQWPATLVQPVGSPLSLECTVEGTSNPNLYWYRQAAGRGLQLLFYSVGIGQISSEVPQNLSASRPQDRQFILSSKKLLLSDSGFYLCAWGSLTGAGAFFGQGTRLTVV.

The sample holds one count of this clone. The V call is TRBV14, the J call TRBJ1-4, with 7 bases identical to TRBD1. The V gene end was trimmed by 2 bases and the J gene end by 4 bases; junction bases not matched to a gene: 1. Germline V lookup: CDR1 SGHDN, CDR2 FVKESK. The CDR3 has 14 amino acids. CDR3 nucleotide sequence: TGTGCCAGCAGCCAAAACAGGGGTAATGAAAAACTGTTTTTT. Protein product: CASSQNRGNEKLFF.

The V gene is TRBV5-6, the J gene TRBJ2-5; D not resolved. The germline V gene has CDR1 SGHDT and CDR2 YYEEEE. The CDR3 has 14 residues. Deletions cut 7 bases from V and 0 bases from J, with 13 bases between. CDR3 sequence: CASLLSGNQETQYF. The DNA for the CDR3 is TGTGCCAGCCTTTTATCGGGTAACCAAGAGACCCAGTACTTC. Full variable domain (outside the CDR3, taken from reference TRBV5-6 and TRBJ2-5): DAGVTQSPTHLIKTRGQQVTLRCSPKSGHDTVSWYQQALGQGPQFIFQYYEEEERQRGNFPDRFSGHQFPNYSSELNVNALLLGDSALYLCASLLSGNQETQYFGPGTRLLVL.

V usage is TRBV11-2 and J usage is TRBJ2-3; 7 bases map to TRBD1. The junction had 4 bases not matched to a gene; V was cut back by 5 bases and J by 2 bases. The CDR3 extends over 14 amino acids. Germline V gene data show CDR1 as SGHAT and CDR2 as FQNNGV. DNA for the CDR3: TGTGCCAGCAGCAGACAGGGAAACACAGATACGCAGTATTTT. Translated, it gives CASSRQGNTDTQYF.

The rearrangement links TRBV5-8 to TRBJ2-5; TRBD1 matches 12 bases. Unmatched junction bases numbered 6, after V lost 6 bases and J lost 6 bases. CDR3 length: 14 residues. Germline V gives CDR1 SGHTS, CDR2 YDEGEE. CDR3 protein: CASTPGQGAQTQYF. DNA for the CDR3: TGTGCCAGCACCCCGGGACAGGGGGCGCAGACCCAGTACTTC.

The CDR3 protein is CASSRQPQVRDEKLFF. The CDR3 DNA reads as TGTGCCAGCAGCCGACAACCACAGGTCCGGGATGAAAAACTGTTTTTT. The rearrangement joins TRBV3-1 (or the pseudogene TRBV3-2) to TRBJ1-4, with D possibly being TRBD1 (5 bases). Germline V gene sequence: CDR1 LGHDT, CDR2 YNNKEL (reference sequence). The CDR3 extends over 16 amino acids. V was cut by 4 bases and J by 6 bases, with 18 bases left in between.

This clone has a handful of counts. The chain links TRBV4-1 to TRBJ2-4; D is uncertain. Between the trimmed V and J ends, which lost 4 bases and 0 bases, there was a span of 10 bases. The CDR3 has 15 amino acids. Germline V gene sequence: CDR1 MGHRA, CDR2 YSYEKL. The CDR3 region is CASSLLNLAKNIQYF. The CDR3 region has the DNA TGCGCCAGCAGCCTACTAAATCTAGCCAAAAACATTCAGTACTTC.

The chain couples TRBV18 to TRBJ1-6, with unresolved D. V gave up 2 bases and J gave up 6 bases, with 11 bases separating them. The CDR3 consists of 15 residues. Germline assignment: CDR1 KGHSH and CDR2 LQKENI. The CDR3 sequence: CASSPEGAGNSPLHF. CDR3 bases: TGTGCCAGCTCACCAGAGGGCGCAGGTAATTCACCCCTCCACTTT.

The chain combines TRBV1 with TRBJ1-1. TRBV1 is listed as a pseudogene. The CDR3 runs 15 residues. In DNA, the CDR3 is TGCACCAGCAGCCAGCGGAGGGACCTGAACACTGAAGCTTTCTTT. Protein product: CTSSQRRDLNTEAFF.

The chain is built from TRBV7-2 and TRBJ2-7; 8 bases map to TRBD1. CDR1 and CDR2 (germline): SGHTA, FQGNSA. The CDR3 sequence is 15 residues long. V dropped 3 bases and J dropped 3; count of bases not matched to a gene: 7. The DNA for the CDR3 is TGTGCCAGCAGCTTCACGACAGGGGTGAACTACGAGCAGTACTTC. It yields the protein CASSFTTGVNYEQYF.

CDR3 amino acids: CASSLNIQAHSPLHF. The CDR3 DNA sequence: TGTGCCAGCAGTTTAAATATACAGGCCCATTCACCCCTCCACTTT. The rearrangement links TRBV27 to TRBJ1-6; TRBD1 is a possible D gene (5 bases). CDR3 length equals 15 residues. Trimming pared 2 bases from V and 8 bases from J, leaving 13 bases between. CDR1 is MNHEY and CDR2 is SMNVEV in the germline V gene (reference sequence).

The J gene is TRBJ2-1, the V gene TRBV6-5; 7 bases are shared with TRBD2. V was pared by 4 bases and J by 14 bases, with 8 bases of the junction left unmatched. The germline CDR1 and CDR2 sequences are MNHEY and SVGAGI. This CDR3 comprises 12 residues. The CDR3 DNA sequence: TGTGCCAGCAGTTCCCTGGGAGGGGTGAAGTTCTTC. Encoded protein: CASSSLGGVKFF.

CDR3 region: CASSGSGLWEKLFF. The CDR3 DNA reads as TGTGCCAGCAGCGGATCAGGGCTATGGGAAAAACTGTTTTTT. V and J are TRBV7-2 and TRBJ1-4, with D possibly TRBD1 on 5 matching bases. The CDR3 runs 14 residues. Trimming cost V 5 bases and J 8 bases, with 15 bases left between them. CDR1 SGHTA and CDR2 FQGNSA come from the germline V gene.